The rows below give T cell receptor beta chains drawn from one sample of a study of blood T cell repertoires in COVID-19. Generated by immunoSEQ multiplex PCR, the TCRdb table keeps only in-frame clones and is missing some. Among about 180,000 clones listed, 81% were seen once. Sequenced sample: peripheral blood. The receptors were sampled from a woman of 80 years or more with COVID-19, enrolled during active disease. Each CDR3 is given with its conserved first and last residue. The D gene is left open where the match is weak. Not every row has a clone size; where given, it reads once, few, many or a size class.

>TRBJ2-7|NA|NA|TRBV2
TGTGCCAGTAACCTCAGGGGGGAAGCCTCCTACGAGCAGTACTTC
CASNLRGEASYEQYF
>TRBJ1-2|NA|NA|TRBV6-2/TRBV6-3
TGTGCCAGCAGCCCCCGGCTGATATCGGAGTGGTATGGCTACACCTTC
CASSPRLISEWYGYTF
>TRBJ2-3|NA|NA|TRBV9
TGTGCCAGCAGTAGACTCGCTTTTAGCACAGATACGCAGTATTTT
CASSRLAFSTDTQYF
>TRBJ2-3|once|NA|TRBV9
TGTGCCAGCAGCGTAGACCCAGGGGGGTACACAGATACGCAGTATTTT
CASSVDPGGYTDTQYF
>TRBJ2-5|many|NA|TRBV10-1
TGCGCCAGCAGTGAGTCAGGAGACGAAGAGACCCAGTACTTC
CASSESGDEETQYF
>TRBJ2-7|NA|TRBD1|TRBV18
TGTGCCAGCTCCCCACAGCGTGTAGGGGGCGCTGAAGAGCAGTACTTC
CASSPQRVGGAEEQYF
>TRBJ1-3|once|TRBD1|TRBV6-6
TGTGCCAGCAGTCGGGCAGGGGGCTCTGGAAACACCATATATTTT
CASSRAGGSGNTIYF
>TRBJ1-6|NA|NA|TRBV27
TGTGCCAGCAGTTTTCAGAATTCACCCCTCCACTTT
CASSFQNSPLHF
>TRBJ2-1|NA|NA|TRBV15
TGTGCCACTCAGGGTGAGAGGCAGTTCTTC
CATQGERQFF
>TRBJ2-3|NA|NA|TRBV29-1
TGCAGCGTTAAGGACGGGGCAGATACGCAGTATTTT
CSVKDGADTQYF
>TRBJ2-3|NA|TRBD1|TRBV5-1
TGCGCCAGCAGCTCTGGCAGGGGGAATACAGATACGCAGTATTTT
CASSSGRGNTDTQYF
>TRBJ2-1|NA|TRBD1|TRBV19
TGTGCCAGTAGTCGGGACAGGACTTACAATGAGCAGTTCTTC
CASSRDRTYNEQFF
>TRBJ2-3|NA|TRBD2|TRBV7-2
TGTGCCAGCGGCGGGGGGTTCGGGCCAGATACGCAGTATTTT
CASGGGFGPDTQYF
>TRBJ1-2|NA|NA|TRBV18
TGTGCCAGCTCACCTCTAGAGGGCAGCGCCTCTAACTATGGCTACACCTTC
CASSPLEGSASNYGYTF
>TRBJ1-2|once|TRBD1|TRBV7-3
TGTGCCAGCAGCTTCCAAGGGGGCAGTGGCTACACCTTC
CASSFQGGSGYTF
>TRBJ2-7|NA|TRBD2|TRBV7-8
TGTGCCAGCAGCCCATCTCGACTAGCTAGCATTTACGAGCAGTACTTC
CASSPSRLASIYEQYF
>TRBJ2-5|NA|NA|TRBV5-1
TGCGCCAGCAGCTTGGGCGGGGAGGAGACCCAGTACTTC
CASSLGGEETQYF